This T cell receptor beta chain was obtained from a study of T cells expressing NK-cell markers. Germline CDR1 and CDR2: LNHNV and YYDKDF (reference sequence). The length of the CDR3 is 14 residues. TCR beta cDNA was made by 5'RACE template switching with UMIs. For each CDR3 protein, TCRdb gives one entry from its re-call of the 5' RACE reads, without DNA. In total, the table holds some 140,000 distinct CDR3 sequences. The clonotype was recovered from a woman between 50 and 59 years old in good health. Sequenced: blood T cells: a sorted CD56 or NKG2C T cell subset, CD4+ or CD8+ T cells, or bulk PBMC T cells (not recorded which). The rearrangement joins TRBV15 to TRBJ2-7. CDR3 residues: CATSREREFYEQYF.